These T cell receptor beta chains were read from a single sample in a study of blood T cell repertoires in COVID-19. TCRdb keeps only in-frame clones here, not all; method: immunoSEQ multiplex PCR. This table has about 220,000 clones, 80% to 90% appearing once. Sequences were obtained from peripheral blood. These receptors originate from a man aged 50-59 years with active or convalescent COVID-19. The CDR3 runs from the conserved cysteine through the conserved F or W. Each record gives: V gene, J gene, CDR3 protein.

V: TRBV10-3
J: TRBJ1-1
CDR3: CAISESPGFDTEAFF

V: TRBV7-9
J: TRBJ2-5
CDR3: CASSPNTGVLVETQYF

V: TRBV7-2
J: TRBJ2-3
CDR3: CASSPDRARDTQYF

V: TRBV5-6
J: TRBJ1-1
CDR3: CATSTVGGSMNTEAFF

V: TRBV12-3/TRBV12-4
J: TRBJ2-3
CDR3: CASLRGGTDTQYF

V: TRBV5-6
J: TRBJ2-7
CDR3: CASSLRGYYEVQYF

V: TRBV28
J: TRBJ1-2
CDR3: CASSSGEGDGYTF

V: TRBV18
J: TRBJ2-3
CDR3: CASSPGDASGEHTQYF

V: TRBV28
J: TRBJ1-4
CDR3: CASSLRDRPATNEKLFF

V: TRBV6-1
J: TRBJ1-6
CDR3: CASSEASEGSNSPLHF

V: TRBV18
J: TRBJ1-2
CDR3: CASSPVRGLNYGYTF

V: TRBV14
J: TRBJ2-6
CDR3: CASSQRVGANVLTF

V: TRBV24-1
J: TRBJ2-5
CDR3: CATSDTRLAGETQYF

V: TRBV30
J: TRBJ1-3
CDR3: CAWSLGFGGNTIYF

V: TRBV18
J: TRBJ2-7
CDR3: CASSPRSGLAGGKQYF

V: TRBV7-9
J: TRBJ2-5
CDR3: CASSLGRTNQETQYF

V: TRBV5-4
J: TRBJ2-1
CDR3: CASSLEVGGPVDEQFF

V: TRBV4-1
J: TRBJ1-5
CDR3: CASSDRDSPFYQPQHF

V: TRBV19
J: TRBJ2-5
CDR3: CASSIGAGGQETQYF

V: TRBV19
J: TRBJ1-4
CDR3: CASSPPISSRGEKLFF

V: TRBV11-3
J: TRBJ2-1
CDR3: CASSPQGGAYNEQFF

V: TRBV9
J: TRBJ2-1
CDR3: CARPTGTDYNEQFF

V: TRBV6-6
J: TRBJ2-5
CDR3: CASTLQGAGTQYF

V: TRBV7-9
J: TRBJ2-2
CDR3: CASSRGTGVTGELFF

V: TRBV5-1
J: TRBJ2-7
CDR3: CASSLLTSGVYEQYF

V: TRBV2
J: TRBJ2-5
CDR3: CASLRLVGRAGETQYF

V: TRBV2
J: TRBJ1-2
CDR3: CASSTRQGAGYTF

V: TRBV28
J: TRBJ1-2
CDR3: CASSFPGGLDYGYTF

V: TRBV7-2
J: TRBJ2-5
CDR3: CASSPRTGETQYF

V: TRBV6-1
J: TRBJ2-5
CDR3: CASSESQGAQETQYF

V: TRBV10-3
J: TRBJ2-1
CDR3: CAITRTSGSGDEQFF

V: TRBV6-2/TRBV6-3
J: TRBJ2-1
CDR3: CASSYEDSYLDNEQFF